What follows are 25 T cell receptor beta chains derived from one specimen sequenced in a study of T cells in localized non-small cell lung cancer (dated by TCRdb to about 2020). Receptors were amplified or captured by the immunoSEQ multiplex PCR assay. TCRdb took over this immuneACCESS table, retaining in-frame rearrangements with V and J assigned. Such tables are incomplete; in checked studies, under half of the missing clones stem from an unresolved V gene, and the remainder is unexplained. The sample has tens of thousands of clones on record, roughly 89% of them singletons. The ten largest clones represent roughly a fifth of the sample. This sample comprised peripheral blood, obtained before any cancer treatment. The receptors were sampled from a man between 40 and 70 years old with stage I squamous cell lung carcinoma.

The rearrangement links TRBV29-1 to TRBJ2-7; 7 bases agree with TRBD2. This CDR3 spans 16 amino acids. Per the germline V gene, CDR1 is SQVTM and CDR2 is ANQGSEA. Losses at the gene ends were 8 bases for V and 3 bases for J; bases not matched to a gene: 19. In DNA form, the CDR3 reads TGCAGCCCCCGTCGATACGGGCGCGGCGGGGGCTACGAGCAGTACTTC. Its protein product is CSPRRYGRGGGYEQYF.

In its sample, this clone was seen a few times. The gene calls are TRBV6-1 and TRBJ1-6; no definite D call. Trimming stripped 2 bases from V and 6 bases from J, with 8 bases between. This CDR3 contains 14 residues. Germline CDR1 and CDR2: MNHNS and SASEGT. DNA of the CDR3: TGTGCCAGCAGTGAAACGGGAGGTAATTCACCCCTCCACTTT. Amino acids: CASSETGGNSPLHF.

This rearrangement joins TRBV5-4 to TRBJ1-2; 9 nucleotides match TRBD1. Germline V lookup: CDR1 SGHNT, CDR2 YYREEE (reference sequence). V shed 3 bases, J shed 8 bases, and the junction held 8 bases outside the gene matches. This CDR3 comprises 14 residues. The CDR3, as DNA: TGTGCCAGCAGCTACCGGACAGGGGATCCGGGCTACACCTTC. It yields the protein CASSYRTGDPGYTF.

This clone is a singleton in its sample. The V call is TRBV19, the J call TRBJ2-7; TRBD1 matches 8 bases. Germline V gene data show CDR1 as LNHDA and CDR2 as SQIVND (reference sequence). The J segment lost 6 bases and the V segment lost 4 bases, leaving 8 bases of the junction unmatched. The CDR3 is made up of 14 amino acids. Here the CDR3 DNA reads TGTGCCAGTAGTACGACCCCAGGGGGCTCCGAGCAGTACTTC. It yields the protein CASSTTPGGSEQYF.

This chain uses TRBV11-3 with TRBJ1-1, with no clear D. The V end lost 5 bases, the J end lost 2 bases, and 21 bases lay between the germline ends. The germline gives CDR1 SGHNT, CDR2 YENEEA. This CDR3 spans 17 amino acids. Here the CDR3 reads CASSARPSRLPNTEAFF. CDR3 nucleotides: TGTGCCAGCAGCGCTAGGCCCTCCCGGCTCCCTAACACTGAAGCTTTCTTT.

This chain links TRBV10-1 with TRBJ1-1; D unclear. Germline assignment: CDR1 WNHNN and CDR2 SYGVQD (reference sequence). This CDR3 has 12 residues. V lost 4 bases, J lost 0 bases, and 3 bases lay in between. CDR3 in DNA: TGCGCCAGCAGTGGGATGAACACTGAAGCTTTCTTT. Translated, it gives CASSGMNTEAFF.

V gene TRBV6-5 combines with J gene TRBJ2-2; D is uncertain. Between the trimmed V and J ends, which lost 3 bases and 7 bases, there was a span of 6 bases. The CDR3 length is 12 residues. From germline, CDR1 is MNHEY and CDR2 SVGAGI. CDR3 DNA sequence: TGTGCCAGCAGTTATGTCGGCGGGGAGCTGTTTTTT. Its translation: CASSYVGGELFF.

The chain joins TRBV6-5 to TRBJ1-1, with TRBD1 as a possible D gene (6 bases). In germline, CDR1 is MNHEY, CDR2 SVGAGI. V shed 5 bases and J shed 10 bases, with 23 bases lying between them. The CDR3 length is 15 residues. CDR3 DNA: TGTGCCAGCAGTACCGGGACATCGGGGATGTCCGGAGCTTTCTTT. Protein sequence: CASSTGTSGMSGAFF.

The chain is built from TRBV6-5 and TRBJ1-3, with 7 bases matching TRBD1. CDR3 length equals 12 residues. Germline V CDR1 and CDR2: MNHEY, SVGAGI. Germline trimming cut 8 bases from V and 5 bases from J; bases unmatched to any gene: 3. The CDR3 DNA follows: TGTGCCAGCCAGGGGGTGAGAAACACCATATATTTT. Protein: CASQGVRNTIYF.

This chain links TRBV7-3 with TRBJ2-1; maybe TRBD1 (5 bases). CDR3 length: 15 residues. The V end lost 4 bases, the J end lost 6 bases, and 16 bases lay between the germline ends. CDR1 is SGHTA and CDR2 is FQGTGA in the germline V gene. The CDR3 DNA follows: TGTGCCAGCAGCTCAAAGTTAGGGGTCGGCAATGAGCAGTTCTTC. Translating it yields CASSSKLGVGNEQFF.

The CDR3 here is CASTHTGELFF. The CDR3 nucleotides read TGCGCCAGCACCCACACCGGGGAGCTGTTTTTT. The rearrangement uses TRBV10-2 and TRBJ2-2, with no clear D. Per germline, CDR1 WSHSY and CDR2 SAAADI. The CDR3 totals 11 residues. Trimming pared 7 bases from V and 3 bases from J, leaving 3 bases between.

The chain combines TRBV11-2 with TRBJ2-3; D might be TRBD1 or TRBD2, each matching 5 bases. The germline CDR1 and CDR2 sequences are SGHAT and FQNNGV. This CDR3 contains 15 residues. Deletions cut 5 bases from V and 4 bases from J, with 16 bases between. CDR3 region: CASSALLGVSDTQYF. For the CDR3, the DNA is TGTGCCAGCAGCGCCCTCTTGGGGGTTTCAGATACGCAGTATTTT.

The chain links TRBV5-1 to TRBJ2-5, with 8 positions matching TRBD1. The CDR3 totals 14 residues. CDR1 SGHRS and CDR2 YFSETQ come from the germline V gene. Trimming at V came to 4 bases and at J to 4 bases, leaving 6 bases not matched to a gene. CDR3: CASSRTRGLETQYF. CDR3 bases: TGCGCCAGCAGCCGGACCAGGGGGCTAGAGACCCAGTACTTC.

V gene TRBV7-6 combines with J gene TRBJ1-1; D remains unclear. Germline-derived CDR1 and CDR2 are SGHVS and FNYEAQ. With 5 bases removed from V and 3 bases from J, the gap between germline ends came to 10 bases. The length of the CDR3 is 13 residues. This CDR3 reads CASSRGMDTEAFF. CDR3 bases: TGTGCCAGCAGCCGGGGTATGGACACTGAAGCTTTCTTT.

The chain recombines TRBV4-2 with TRBJ2-7; 7 nucleotides match TRBD1. After removal of 1 base from V and 3 bases from J, the junction contained 15 bases not matched to a gene. CDR3 size: 18 residues. CDR1 and CDR2 (germline): LGHNA, YNFKEQ. The CDR3 loop is CASSQVPYRGNQVYEQYF. The CDR3 nucleotides are TGTGCCAGCAGCCAAGTCCCTTACAGGGGCAACCAGGTCTACGAGCAGTACTTC.

The rearrangement links TRBV14 to TRBJ2-7, with TRBD1 matching 9 bases. Trimming removed 10 bases from V and 5 bases from J; junction bases left unmatched: 9. Germline V gene sequence: CDR1 SGHDN, CDR2 FVKESK. The CDR3 contains 13 residues. The CDR3 DNA sequence: TGTGCCACCTCACAGGGGGCGAAAGACGAGCAGTACTTC. Amino acid sequence: CATSQGAKDEQYF.

V and J are TRBV5-1 and TRBJ2-3; 9 bases map to TRBD2. CDR3 size: 14 residues. V dropped 4 bases and J dropped 4; count of bases not matched to a gene: 4. Germline V gene sequence: CDR1 SGHRS, CDR2 YFSETQ. The CDR3 spells CASSVSGGPDTQYF. The CDR3 region has the DNA TGCGCCAGCAGCGTTAGCGGGGGCCCAGATACGCAGTATTTT. The full variable domain, in which reference TRBV5-1 and TRBJ2-3 provide the parts outside the CDR3, is KAGVTQTPRYLIKTRGQQVTLSCSPISGHRSVSWYQQTPGQGLQFLFEYFSETQRNKGNFPGRFSGRQFSNSRSEMNVSTLELGDSALYLCASSVSGGPDTQYFGPGTRLTVL.

The chain uses TRBV4-1 and TRBJ1-3; 8 nucleotides line up with TRBD1. This CDR3 spans 15 amino acids. The V and J ends lost 0 bases and 8 bases, in that order; junction bases with no gene match: 6. Germline V gene lookup returns CDR1 MGHRA and CDR2 YSYEKL. The CDR3 nucleotides are TGCGCCAGCAGCCAAGAAGGCAGGGGGCGGGACACCATATATTTT. It is translated as CASSQEGRGRDTIYF.

This clone appeared once. The genes are TRBV5-1 and TRBJ2-1; the match to TRBD2 covers 8 bases. The germline CDR1 and CDR2 sequences are SGHRS and YFSETQ. This CDR3 spans 16 amino acids. The trim removed 1 base at V and 0 bases at J, leaving 3 bases unmatched. DNA of the CDR3: TGCGCCAGCAGCTTGTTGGGGACTAGCTCCTACAATGAGCAGTTCTTC. Amino acid sequence: CASSLLGTSSYNEQFF.

This rearrangement joins TRBV7-9 to TRBJ1-5; D possibly corresponds to TRBD1 (6 bases). The CDR3 sequence is 17 residues long. In germline, CDR1 is SEHNR, CDR2 FQNEAQ (reference sequence). The ends were cut back, 3 bases at V and 2 bases at J, with 17 bases in the middle. CDR3 residues: CASSLGRGLGGNQPQHF. The CDR3 nucleotides read TGTGCCAGCAGCTTGGGACGGGGGCTTGGAGGCAATCAGCCCCAGCATTTT.

V is TRBV29-1 and J is TRBJ2-2; the D gene is possibly TRBD2 (7 bases). Germline loops: CDR1 SQVTM, CDR2 ANQGSEA. The CDR3 has 16 amino acids. Trimming stripped 3 bases from V and 1 base from J, with 15 bases between. This CDR3 is CSVEGRGTRNTGELFF. CDR3 sequence (DNA): TGCAGCGTTGAGGGGCGGGGGACAAGGAACACCGGGGAGCTGTTTTTT.

CDR3 in DNA: TGTGCGAGCGGACAGGCGGGGGCCAACGTCCTGACTTTC. Residues: CASGQAGANVLTF. The chain carries TRBV28 and TRBJ2-6; 7 bases are shared with TRBD1. There are 13 residues in the CDR3. Germline V CDR1 and CDR2: MDHEN, SYDVKM.

The rearrangement uses TRBV9 and TRBJ2-2, with D tentatively TRBD1 (6 bases). Germline loops: CDR1 SGDLS, CDR2 YYNGEE. V shed 7 bases and J shed 3 bases, with 16 bases lying between them. This CDR3 has 15 residues. CDR3 in DNA: TGTGCCAGCCAGGGATTGGGGGCGCACACCGGGGAGCTGTTTTTT. Translated, it gives CASQGLGAHTGELFF.

The chain uses TRBV28 and TRBJ1-2, with no clear D. CDR1 is MDHEN and CDR2 is SYDVKM in the germline V gene. The CDR3 totals 13 residues. With 6 bases removed from V and 0 bases from J, the gap between germline ends came to 8 bases. Written as DNA, the CDR3 is TGTGCCAGCAGGACACCCGCTAACTATGGCTACACCTTC. Its protein is CASRTPANYGYTF.

The CDR3 region is CASSLDQGATYEQFF. CDR3 DNA: TGTGCCAGCAGCTTGGATCAGGGGGCGACCTATGAGCAGTTCTTC. V is TRBV5-4 and J is TRBJ2-1, with 8 bases matching TRBD1. After removal of 0 bases from V and 8 bases from J, the junction contained 7 bases not matched to a gene. Germline V gene lookup returns CDR1 SGHNT and CDR2 YYREEE (reference sequence). This CDR3 has 15 residues.